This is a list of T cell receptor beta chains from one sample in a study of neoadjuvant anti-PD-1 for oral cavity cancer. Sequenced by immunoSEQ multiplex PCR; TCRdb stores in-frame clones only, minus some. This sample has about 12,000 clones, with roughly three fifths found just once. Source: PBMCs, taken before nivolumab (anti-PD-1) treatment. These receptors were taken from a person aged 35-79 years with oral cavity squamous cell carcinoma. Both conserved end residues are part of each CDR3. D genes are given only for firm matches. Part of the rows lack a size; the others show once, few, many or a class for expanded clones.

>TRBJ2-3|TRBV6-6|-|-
TGTGCCAGCACCGGGGTGGGGAGCGGAAGCACAGATACGCAGTATTTT
CASTGVGSGSTDTQYF
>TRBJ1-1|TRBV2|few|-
TGTGCCAGCAGTTTACAGGGGAACACTGAAGCTTTCTTT
CASSLQGNTEAFF
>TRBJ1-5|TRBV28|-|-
TGTGCCAGCAAAAAGGAAAGCCTAGGCAATCAGCCCCAGCATTTT
CASKKESLGNQPQHF
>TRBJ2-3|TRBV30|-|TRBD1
TGTGCCTGGAGTGTCGGACAGGGGACAGATACGCAGTATTTT
CAWSVGQGTDTQYF
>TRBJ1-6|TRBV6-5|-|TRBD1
TGTGCCAGCAGTTTTAACAGGGGACTGGTAAATTCACCCCTCCACTTT
CASSFNRGLVNSPLHF
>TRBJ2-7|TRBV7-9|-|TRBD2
TGTGCCAGCAGGGGGAGGGGACCGAGCGAGCAGTACTTC
CASRGRGPSEQYF
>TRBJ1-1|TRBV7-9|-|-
TGTGCCGGCCGACATATGAGCGACACTGAAGCTTTCTTT
CAGRHMSDTEAFF
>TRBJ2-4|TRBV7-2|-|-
TGTGCCAGCAGCTCTGAGGCGGGGTCCAAAAACATTCAGTACTTC
CASSSEAGSKNIQYF
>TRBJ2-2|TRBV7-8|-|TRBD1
TGTGCCAGCAGCTCGGGACAGGGGGGGACCGGGGAGCTGTTTTTT
CASSSGQGGTGELFF
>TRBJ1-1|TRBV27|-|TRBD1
TGTGCCAGCAGCCCCGGGACAGGGGGCGTGGGTATCACTGAAGCTTTCTTT
CASSPGTGGVGITEAFF
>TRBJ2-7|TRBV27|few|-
TGTGCCAGCCTTAGCGGAGCCTACGAGCAGTACTTC
CASLSGAYEQYF
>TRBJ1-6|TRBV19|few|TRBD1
TGTGCCAGTAGTATCTTGACAGGGGGCTTATCACCCCTCCACTTT
CASSILTGGLSPLHF
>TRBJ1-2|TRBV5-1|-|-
TGCGCCAGCAGCTCCTACGACTTGCCAAGCTACACCTTC
CASSSYDLPSYTF
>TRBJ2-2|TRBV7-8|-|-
TGTGCCAGCAGCTTAAGGGCCACCGGGGAGCTGTTTTTT
CASSLRATGELFF
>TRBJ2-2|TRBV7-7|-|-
TGTGCTAGCAGCTTAGGAGTTGCGGGGGAGCTGTTTTTT
CASSLGVAGELFF
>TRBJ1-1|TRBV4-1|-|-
TGCGCCAGCAGCCATCTGGGCGCTGAAGCTTTCTTT
CASSHLGAEAFF
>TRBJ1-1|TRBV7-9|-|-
TGTGCCAGCAGCTTAGGACAGCCCTCCTTGAACACTGAAGCTTTCTTT
CASSLGQPSLNTEAFF
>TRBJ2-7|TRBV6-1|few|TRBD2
TGTGCCAGCAGCCTAGCGGCATTCTACGAGCAGTACTTC
CASSLAAFYEQYF
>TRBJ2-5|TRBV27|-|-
TGTGCCAGCAGGAGGGACGTGGGGCACCAAGAGACCCAGTACTTC
CASRRDVGHQETQYF
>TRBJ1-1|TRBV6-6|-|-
TGTGCCAGCAGCACTAAAGGAAACACTGAAGCTTTCTTT
CASSTKGNTEAFF
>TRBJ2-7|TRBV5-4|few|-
TGTGCCAGCAGCTTGGCGGCGGGGGCGAGAGAGCAGTACTTC
CASSLAAGAREQYF
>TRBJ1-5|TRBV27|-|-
TGTGCCAGCAGTCCGGGACCCCCCGAGGCCCAGCATTTT
CASSPGPPEAQHF
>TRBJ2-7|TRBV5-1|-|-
TGCGCCAGCAGCTTGGCAGGGGGGGATCGGTACTTC
CASSLAGGDRYF
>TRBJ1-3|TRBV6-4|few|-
TGTGCCACTCCGAGTGTAAGAAGGAAAGGAAACACCATATATTTT
CATPSVRRKGNTIYF
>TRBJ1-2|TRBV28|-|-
TGTGCCAGCAGTTCCGGGGACACAGGGACCTATGGCTACACCTTC
CASSSGDTGTYGYTF
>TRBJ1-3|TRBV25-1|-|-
TGTGCCGGACAGTCTGGAAACACCATATATTTT
CAGQSGNTIYF
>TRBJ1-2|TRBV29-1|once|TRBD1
TGCAGCGTTGGGAATCCTGACAGGGGCTATGGCCACACCTTC
CSVGNPDRGYGHTF
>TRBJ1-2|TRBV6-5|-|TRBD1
TGTGCCAGCAGTTACGAACAGGGGGCTAACTATGGCTACACCTTC
CASSYEQGANYGYTF
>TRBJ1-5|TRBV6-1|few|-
TGTGCCAGCAGTGACCTGCTTAGGTATAGCAATCAGCCCCAGCATTTT
CASSDLLRYSNQPQHF
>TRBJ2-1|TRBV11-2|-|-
TGTGCCACCCGGAGCTACAATGAGCAGTTCTTC
CATRSYNEQFF
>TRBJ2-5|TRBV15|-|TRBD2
TGTGCCACCAGCCCCAGACTAGCGGGAGCAGAGACCCAGTACTTC
CATSPRLAGAETQYF
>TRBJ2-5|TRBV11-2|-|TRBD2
TGTGCCAGCAGCTTAGCTCTAGGGGAGGGGAAGACCCAGTACTTC
CASSLALGEGKTQYF
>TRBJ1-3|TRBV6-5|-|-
TGTGCCAGCAGTTACGAGGGGTATGGAAACACCATATATTTT
CASSYEGYGNTIYF
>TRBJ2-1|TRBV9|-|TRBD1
TGTGCCAGCAGCCCCCAAACTCCGGGACAGGTAACAGCCTACAATGAGCAGTTCTTC
CASSPQTPGQVTAYNEQFF
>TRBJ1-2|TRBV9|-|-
TGTGCCAGCAGCGCGGGGGTCATTTCTAACTATGGCTACACCTTC
CASSAGVISNYGYTF
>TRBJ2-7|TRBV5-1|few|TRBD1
TGCGCCAGCAGCCGGGACAGTTCGAACGAGCAGTACTTC
CASSRDSSNEQYF
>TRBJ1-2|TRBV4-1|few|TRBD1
TGCGCCAGCAGCCCCGTCCTCCGGACAGGGAATGCTGGCTACACCTTC
CASSPVLRTGNAGYTF
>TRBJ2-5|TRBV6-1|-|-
TGTGCCAGCAGTGAAAATGCAGGCTACGGGGAGACCCAGTACTTC
CASSENAGYGETQYF
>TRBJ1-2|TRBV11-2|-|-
TGTGCCAGCAGCCTCGGACGGGGTAACTATGGCTACACCTTC
CASSLGRGNYGYTF
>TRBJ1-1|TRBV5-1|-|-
TGCGCCAGCAGCTTGAGGTGGGGGAACACTGAAGCTTTCTTT
CASSLRWGNTEAFF
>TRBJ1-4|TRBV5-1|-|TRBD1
TGCGCCAGCAGCTACAGGGGGACTAATGAAAAACTGTTTTTT
CASSYRGTNEKLFF
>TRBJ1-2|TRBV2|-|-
TGTGCCAGCAGTGCGAACAGGGACCTATATGGCTACACCTTC
CASSANRDLYGYTF
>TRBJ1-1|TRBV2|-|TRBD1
TGTGCCAGCAGAGCTCACAGGGGGCCGGTGAACACTGAAGCTTTCTTT
CASRAHRGPVNTEAFF
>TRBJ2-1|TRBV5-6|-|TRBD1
TGTGCCAGCAGCTTGGGGACAGGCAAATACAATGAGCAGTTCTTC
CASSLGTGKYNEQFF
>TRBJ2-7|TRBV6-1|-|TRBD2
TGTGCCAGCAGGTCTACTAGCGGCGAAACCTACGAGCAGTACTTC
CASRSTSGETYEQYF
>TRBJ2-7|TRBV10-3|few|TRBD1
TGTGCCATCAGTGAGTCAGGGACAGGGGGCGAGGAGCAGTACTTC
CAISESGTGGEEQYF
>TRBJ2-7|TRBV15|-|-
TGTGCCACCAGCCGGCGGGGAAGGGGAAACTACGAGCAGTACTTC
CATSRRGRGNYEQYF
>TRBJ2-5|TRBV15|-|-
TGTGCCACCAGTCCCCAGGTGGGGGAGACCCAGTACTTC
CATSPQVGETQYF
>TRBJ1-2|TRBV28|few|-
TGTGCCAGCAGTTGGATTCAGGGAGGCTATGGCTACACCTTC
CASSWIQGGYGYTF
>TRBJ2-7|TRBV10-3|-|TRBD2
TGTGCCACTCGGACTAGCGGGGGGGCGAACGAGCAGTACTTC
CATRTSGGANEQYF
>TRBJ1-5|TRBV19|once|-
TGTGCCAGTAGGGTGAAGGACAATCAGCCCCAGCATTTT
CASRVKDNQPQHF
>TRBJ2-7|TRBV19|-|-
TGTGCCAGTAGTGGTCTCCGGGACAACTCCTACGAGCAGTACTTC
CASSGLRDNSYEQYF
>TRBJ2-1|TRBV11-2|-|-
TGTGCCAGCAGCTTAGACGTGGCAAAGAATGAGCAGTTCTTC
CASSLDVAKNEQFF
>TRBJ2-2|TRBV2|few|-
TGTGCCAGCAGTCCTTGGGGGGATCCAGGGGCCACCGGGGAGCTGTTTTTT
CASSPWGDPGATGELFF
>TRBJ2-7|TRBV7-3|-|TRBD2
TGTGCCAGCAGCGTAGGGACTAGCACCGAGCAGTACTTC
CASSVGTSTEQYF
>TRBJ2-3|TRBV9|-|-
TGTGCCAGCAGCCCCCGACTAGGCACAGATACGCAGTATTTT
CASSPRLGTDTQYF
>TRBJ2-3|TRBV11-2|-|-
TGTGCCAGCAGCTTGGCGGGGAAGGGCACAGATACGCAGTATTTT
CASSLAGKGTDTQYF